These T cell receptor beta chains were read from a single sample in a study of blood T cell repertoires in COVID-19. Method: immunoSEQ multiplex PCR; TCRdb's copy keeps in-frame clones and lacks some. The sample shows hundreds of thousands of clones, roughly 89% of them seen only once. The source material was peripheral blood. The receptors come from a woman younger than 45 with acute or convalescent COVID-19. Each CDR3 is given with its conserved first and last residue. The D gene is left open where the match is weak. Clone size is stated in some rows and not others, as once, few, many or a class when expanded.

J gene	V gene	D gene	clone size	CDR3 DNA	CDR3 protein
TRBJ2-1	TRBV7-2	TRBD2	few	TGTGCCAGCAGCATCAGCCGGACTAGCGGGGGGATGAATGAGCAGTTCTTC	CASSISRTSGGMNEQFF
TRBJ1-6	TRBV30	NA	NA	TGTGCCTGGAGCGTCGGGTTGATGAGGTCACCCCTCCACTTT	CAWSVGLMRSPLHF
TRBJ2-7	TRBV9	TRBD1	NA	TGTGCCAGCAGCGTAGGGGGACAGGGGGCGCGCGACGAGCAGTACTTC	CASSVGGQGARDEQYF
TRBJ2-7	TRBV19	NA	NA	TGTGCCAGTAGTGGCAGTCACGAGCAGTACTTC	CASSGSHEQYF
TRBJ1-3	TRBV18	NA	NA	TGTGCCAGCTCACCGTGGACAGACACCCCTGGAAACACCATATATTTT	CASSPWTDTPGNTIYF
TRBJ2-5	TRBV21-1	NA	NA	TGTGCCAGCAGCAAAGACCGGAGGGAAGAGACCCAGTACTTC	CASSKDRREETQYF
TRBJ2-7	TRBV6-5	TRBD1	NA	TGTGCCAGCAAAGACAGGGGCGAGCAGTACTTC	CASKDRGEQYF
TRBJ1-6	TRBV4-1	NA	once	TGCGCCAGCAGCCAACCAAGAGGGGAGGGTAATTCACCCCTCCACTTT	CASSQPRGEGNSPLHF
TRBJ1-4	TRBV11-2	NA	NA	TGTGCCAGCAGCTCCGCCAGCGGTAAACTGTTTTTT	CASSSASGKLFF
TRBJ2-7	TRBV18	TRBD2	NA	TGTGCCAGCTCACCACCGGGACTAGACGAGCAGTACTTC	CASSPPGLDEQYF
TRBJ2-2	TRBV28	NA	NA	TGTGCCAGCAGTTTAAGGACTAGAGAGGGGGCCGGGGAGCTGTTTTTT	CASSLRTREGAGELFF
TRBJ1-5	TRBV6-2/TRBV6-3	NA	NA	TGTGCCAGCAGACCTCAGGACAGCACGTATAGCAATCAGCCCCAGCATTTT	CASRPQDSTYSNQPQHF
TRBJ1-5	TRBV6-1	NA	NA	TGTGCCAGCAGTGTTTCCCTCACAGGGCACAATCAGCCCCAGCATTTT	CASSVSLTGHNQPQHF
TRBJ2-2	TRBV5-1	NA	NA	TGCGCCAGCAGCTTGGACACCATCACCGGGGAGCTGTTTTTT	CASSLDTITGELFF
TRBJ2-7	TRBV27	NA	NA	TGTGCCAGCTCTGGAGGAGACTACGAGCAGTACTTC	CASSGGDYEQYF
TRBJ1-1	TRBV18	NA	NA	TGTGCCAGCTCAGCCGACAGCTTGAACACTGAAGCTTTCTTT	CASSADSLNTEAFF
TRBJ2-3	TRBV18	NA	NA	TGTGCCAGCTCCCCGCGGCGACTAGACAACGCAGATACGCAGTATTTT	CASSPRRLDNADTQYF
TRBJ2-1	TRBV24-1	NA	NA	TGTGCCACCAGTGATTTCGGGCAGGGGAACGACAATGAGCAGTTCTTC	CATSDFGQGNDNEQFF
TRBJ1-1	TRBV15	NA	NA	TGTGCCACCAGCAGAGCCGACACTGAAGCTTTCTTT	CATSRADTEAFF
TRBJ2-7	TRBV28	TRBD2	NA	TGTGCCAGCAGTTTTGAAGCGGGGGGGTACTACGAGCAGTACTTC	CASSFEAGGYYEQYF
TRBJ2-7	TRBV5-4	TRBD1	NA	TGTGCCAGCAGCCGAGGCGGGACAGGGGGCTACGAGCAGTACTTC	CASSRGGTGGYEQYF
TRBJ1-1	TRBV27	TRBD1	NA	TGTGCCAGCAGTTACAACACAGGGGGCACTGAAGCTTTCTTT	CASSYNTGGTEAFF
TRBJ1-1	TRBV10-3	NA	NA	TGTGCCACTAGCACTATGTGGACGGTGAACACTGAAGCTTTCTTT	CATSTMWTVNTEAFF
TRBJ1-1	TRBV6-5	TRBD1	NA	TGTGCCAGCAGAAGGGACAGTATGAACACTGAAGCTTTCTTT	CASRRDSMNTEAFF
TRBJ1-3	TRBV27	NA	NA	TGTGCCAGCAGATCTCTAGGATATGGAAACACCATATATTTT	CASRSLGYGNTIYF
TRBJ1-6	TRBV5-4	TRBD1	NA	TGTGCCAGCAGCTTGAATCAGGGGGGAATCTATAATTCACCCCTCCACTTT	CASSLNQGGIYNSPLHF
TRBJ2-2	TRBV14	NA	NA	TGTGCCAGCAACCCGGGACACCCCACCGGGGAGCTGTTTTTT	CASNPGHPTGELFF
TRBJ1-6	TRBV9	TRBD1	NA	TGTGCCAGCAGCGCTACCCATGGGACAGGGTTAAATTCACCCCTCCACTTT	CASSATHGTGLNSPLHF
TRBJ1-5	TRBV7-2	NA	NA	TGTGCCAGCAGCTTAGACCCGGGGATGCAGCCCCAGCATTTT	CASSLDPGMQPQHF
TRBJ1-6	TRBV9	NA	NA	TGTGCCAGCAGCGTTGGGGGGTCGTGGAATTCACCCCTCCACTTT	CASSVGGSWNSPLHF
TRBJ1-4	TRBV3-1/TRBV3-2	NA	few	TGTGCCAGCAGCCCACCAGGTTTAGACGAAAAACTGTTTTTT	CASSPPGLDEKLFF
TRBJ2-7	TRBV18	NA	NA	TGTGCCAGCTCGGCCCGGAGTGGTGGCGAGCAGTACTTC	CASSARSGGEQYF
TRBJ2-5	TRBV19	TRBD1	NA	TGTGCCAGTAGTCCGTACAGGGGGCCGTTAGAGACCCAGTACTTC	CASSPYRGPLETQYF
TRBJ2-1	TRBV30	NA	NA	TGTGCCTGGGCCGCGGGCCGAACGAACGAGCAGTTCTTC	CAWAAGRTNEQFF
TRBJ1-2	TRBV10-2	NA	once	TGCGCCAGCAGTGAGTCGGGGCAGGACTATGGCTACACCTTC	CASSESGQDYGYTF
TRBJ1-1	TRBV4-1	NA	few	TGCGCCAGCAGCCAGATACCCGGGGTAGGGACAAATAAAGCTGAAGCTTTCTTT	CASSQIPGVGTNKAEAFF
TRBJ1-5	TRBV10-3	NA	once	TGTGCCATCAGTGAGTCCCCATGCCTGGGAGGATATAGCAATCAGCCCCAGCATTTT	CAISESPCLGGYSNQPQHF
TRBJ1-2	TRBV19	TRBD1	NA	TGTGCCAGTAGTCCGGGACAGGGGGCGCGAGGCTACACCTTC	CASSPGQGARGYTF
TRBJ1-4	TRBV2	TRBD1	NA	TGTGCCAGCAGCGAAGGGGGCTTCTCGGAAAAACTGTTTTTT	CASSEGGFSEKLFF
TRBJ2-5	TRBV7-9	NA	once	TGTGCCAGCAAACAAGGACTGGCCGAGACCCAGTACTTC	CASKQGLAETQYF
TRBJ2-1	TRBV11-3	TRBD2	few	TGTGCCAGCAGCTTGCTACCCGCGGGGGTCAATGAGCAGTTCTTC	CASSLLPAGVNEQFF
TRBJ1-2	TRBV27	NA	once	TGTGCCAGCAGTCTGGGAAACAGGGTTGGCTACACCTTC	CASSLGNRVGYTF
TRBJ1-6	TRBV25-1	NA	NA	TGTGCCAGCAGCGAACGGTCCTATAATTCACCCCTCCACTTT	CASSERSYNSPLHF
TRBJ1-3	TRBV12-5	TRBD1	NA	TGTGCTAGTGGTTTGGCGACAGGGGAGGCAAACACCATATATTTT	CASGLATGEANTIYF
TRBJ2-7	TRBV3-1/TRBV3-2	NA	NA	TGTGCCAGCAGCCAAGGGCTCGAGCAGTACTTC	CASSQGLEQYF
TRBJ2-7	TRBV5-6	NA	NA	TGTGCCAGCAGCTTGGTGGCCAGCTCCTACGAGCAGTACTTC	CASSLVASSYEQYF
TRBJ2-1	TRBV24-1	NA	NA	TGTGCCACCAGTGATTTGCTGAATGAGCAGTTCTTC	CATSDLLNEQFF
TRBJ2-2	TRBV7-3	NA	NA	TGTGCCAGCAGCTCAGCCGGGACAAGGAACACCGGGGAGCTGTTTTTT	CASSSAGTRNTGELFF
TRBJ2-3	TRBV5-5	TRBD1	NA	TGTGCCAGCAGCTCCGGACAGGGGGAAAGGACAGATACGCAGTATTTT	CASSSGQGERTDTQYF
TRBJ2-7	TRBV6-6	TRBD2	NA	TGTGCCAGCAGACCCGGGGGGGGCTCCTACGAGCAGTACTTC	CASRPGGGSYEQYF
TRBJ1-5	TRBV6-5	NA	NA	TGTGCCAGCAGGGACGCAGGGCCAAATCAGCCCCAGCATTTT	CASRDAGPNQPQHF
TRBJ1-1	TRBV12-3/TRBV12-4	NA	NA	TGTGCCAGCAGTAGGACAGCGAACACTGAAGCTTTCTTT	CASSRTANTEAFF